A selection of T cell receptor beta chains follows, all from one sample in a study of blood T cell repertoires in COVID-19. The data were produced by immunoSEQ multiplex PCR, yet TCRdb's version contains in-frame clones alone and is incomplete. The table has tens of thousands of clones, roughly 87% seen once. Sequences were obtained from peripheral blood. The receptors derive from a woman of 80 years or more with acute or convalescent COVID-19. Each CDR3 is given with its conserved first and last residue. A D gene is named only where the DNA matches it firmly. Clone sizes are given selectively: once, few, many, or a class where the clone is expanded.

-,-,TRBJ2-6,TRBV27,TGTGCCAGCAGCCCACGAGCCATGGGCGCTGGGGCCAACGTCCTGACTTTC,CASSPRAMGAGANVLTF
-,-,TRBJ1-5,TRBV5-1,TGCGCCAGCAGCCCCACCGGGCCCGAGGGGGCCCAGCATTTT,CASSPTGPEGAQHF
-,-,TRBJ1-1,TRBV19,TGTGCCAGTAGTGACACCTTGAACACTGAAGCTTTCTTT,CASSDTLNTEAFF
-,-,TRBJ2-1,TRBV7-9,TGTGCCAGCAGCCCCTCCGGGTCGCCTTACAATGAGCAGTTCTTC,CASSPSGSPYNEQFF
-,TRBD1,TRBJ1-4,TRBV4-1,TGCGCCAGCAGCCAAGGACAGGGGAATAATGAAAAACTGTTTTTT,CASSQGQGNNEKLFF
-,-,TRBJ2-1,TRBV30,TGTGCCTGGAGTGTAGACAGCAACTCCTACAATGAGCAGTTCTTC,CAWSVDSNSYNEQFF
-,-,TRBJ1-2,TRBV5-1,TGCGCCAGCAGCTACGGACAGAAGGAATATGGCTACACCTTC,CASSYGQKEYGYTF
-,-,TRBJ1-3,TRBV3-1/TRBV3-2,TGTGCCAGCGCCGGGGAAGGAAACACCATATATTTT,CASAGEGNTIYF
-,-,TRBJ2-1,TRBV6-2/TRBV6-3,TGTGCCAGCAGTTTGCGGTACAATGAGCAGTTCTTC,CASSLRYNEQFF
-,TRBD2,TRBJ2-1,TRBV14,TGTGCCAGCAGCCTCACTAGCGGGGTCTCCTACAATGAGCAGTTCTTC,CASSLTSGVSYNEQFF
once,-,TRBJ2-2,TRBV7-8,TGTGCCAGCAGCCAACAAAACACCGGGGAGCTGTTTTTT,CASSQQNTGELFF
once,TRBD1,TRBJ1-4,TRBV25-1,TGTGCCAGCAGTAATCCGGGACAGGGGGGCGAAAAACTGTTTTTT,CASSNPGQGGEKLFF
-,TRBD1,TRBJ1-2,TRBV3-1/TRBV3-2,TGTGCCAGCAGCCCTTACACCACAGGGGAAGGCTACACCTTC,CASSPYTTGEGYTF
-,-,TRBJ2-2,TRBV5-1,TGCGCCAGCAGCTTCCAGGGGTCGGGGAACACCGGGGAGCTGTTTTTT,CASSFQGSGNTGELFF
-,-,TRBJ1-3,TRBV3-1/TRBV3-2,TGTGCCAGCAGCCAAGTTAGCAGGGGTGGAAACACCATATATTTT,CASSQVSRGGNTIYF
-,-,TRBJ1-1,TRBV5-8,TGTGCCAGCAGCAGACAGCTTGAAGCTTTCTTT,CASSRQLEAFF
-,-,TRBJ1-1,TRBV28,TGTGCCAGCAGTTTATCGGTCCTCGAAAATATGAACACTGAAGCTTTCTTT,CASSLSVLENMNTEAFF
few,-,TRBJ2-2,TRBV7-6,TGTGCCAGCAGCTTAATCGGGTACACCGGGGAGCTGTTTTTT,CASSLIGYTGELFF
-,-,TRBJ1-3,TRBV21-1,TGTGCCAGCTCCAAGGGGATCTCTGGAAACACCATATATTTT,CASSKGISGNTIYF
-,-,TRBJ1-4,TRBV15,TGTGCCACCAGCAGAGAGACAGAACTTAATGAAAAACTGTTTTTT,CATSRETELNEKLFF
-,-,TRBJ2-2,TRBV3-1/TRBV3-2,TGTGCCAGCAGCCAAGATAGGGCGGGGGCTCCTAGCGGGGAGCTGTTTTTT,CASSQDRAGAPSGELFF
once,TRBD2,TRBJ2-5,TRBV25-1,TGTGCCAGCAAAAGGGGAGGGGTTGAAGGACAAGAGACCCAGTACTTC,CASKRGGVEGQETQYF
-,TRBD1,TRBJ1-5,TRBV7-2,TGTGCCAGCAGCTTAGTCGGGACCCGGACAGGGGAGCCCCAGCATTTT,CASSLVGTRTGEPQHF
-,TRBD1,TRBJ2-7,TRBV27,TGTGCCAGCATCGGGAAGGACAGGCCTCCCTACGAGCAGTACTTC,CASIGKDRPPYEQYF
-,TRBD1,TRBJ1-4,TRBV6-5,TGTGCCAGCAGTTCGGGACAGTGGGATGAAAAACTGTTTTTT,CASSSGQWDEKLFF
-,TRBD2,TRBJ2-7,TRBV5-6,TGTGCCAGCAGTTGGAGCGGGACCTACGAGCAGTACTTC,CASSWSGTYEQYF
-,-,TRBJ1-6,TRBV11-2,TGTGCCAGCAGCTTATCAGGGCCGCCGAATTCACCCCTCCACTTT,CASSLSGPPNSPLHF
-,TRBD1,TRBJ1-1,TRBV6-5,TGTGCCAGCAGTTACTCGGCGGCAGGGGGCACTGAAGCTTTCTTT,CASSYSAAGGTEAFF
-,-,TRBJ1-4,TRBV18,TGTGCCAGCTCACCACCTTCAGTAAATGAAAAACTGTTTTTT,CASSPPSVNEKLFF
-,-,TRBJ1-1,TRBV18,TGTGCCAGCTCACCCGGGGGGGGGCGGACTGAAGCTTTCTTT,CASSPGGGRTEAFF
-,TRBD2,TRBJ2-5,TRBV30,TGTGCCTGGATCCTAGCGGGGTCGAGGACCCAGTACTTC,CAWILAGSRTQYF
-,TRBD1,TRBJ1-2,TRBV25-1,TGTGCCAGCAGTGATCCGGGACAGACTACTAACTATGGCTACACCTTC,CASSDPGQTTNYGYTF
-,TRBD1,TRBJ1-5,TRBV24-1,TGTGCCACCAGTGATACAGGGGCCAATCAGCCCCAGCATTTT,CATSDTGANQPQHF
-,-,TRBJ1-1,TRBV19,TGTGCCAGTAATCACCCCCAGGGTCGCGCTTTCTTT,CASNHPQGRAFF
-,TRBD2,TRBJ2-1,TRBV15,TGTGCCACCAGCCTCGGGACTAGCGGCAACAATGAGCAGTTCTTC,CATSLGTSGNNEQFF
-,-,TRBJ2-5,TRBV27,TGTGCCAGCAGCGCGACAGGGAGGAGAGAGACCCAGTACTTC,CASSATGRRETQYF
once,-,TRBJ2-2,TRBV4-1,TGCGCCAGCAGCCAAGATCCGGCAGCGAGGACCGGGGAGCTGTTTTTT,CASSQDPAARTGELFF
-,TRBD1,TRBJ1-5,TRBV6-6,TGTGCCAGCAGTCCAACCGACAGGGGGGCTGGCAATCAGCCCCAGCATTTT,CASSPTDRGAGNQPQHF
-,TRBD2,TRBJ2-4,TRBV29-1,TGCAGCGGGGTAGCGGGGGGAAAAAACATTCAGTACTTC,CSGVAGGKNIQYF
few,TRBD1,TRBJ1-1,TRBV6-6,TGTGCCAGCAGTCTAGGACAGGAGAACACTGAAGCTTTCTTT,CASSLGQENTEAFF
-,TRBD2,TRBJ2-7,TRBV30,TGTGCCTGGAGTGTACAATGGCGGGGGGGCGAGCAGTACTTC,CAWSVQWRGGEQYF
-,-,TRBJ2-6,TRBV7-9,TGTGCCAGCAGCGATCAGAGGGTCTCTGGGGCCAACGTCCTGACTTTC,CASSDQRVSGANVLTF
-,-,TRBJ1-6,TRBV19,TGTGCCAGTAGCGCAGATCCAAATTCACCCCTCCACTTT,CASSADPNSPLHF
-,-,TRBJ2-2,TRBV3-1/TRBV3-2,TGTGCCAGCAGCCAAGGGAGGGTCACCGGGGAGCTGTTTTTT,CASSQGRVTGELFF
-,TRBD2,TRBJ2-5,TRBV14,TGTGCCAGCAGCCAAGGTGCTAGCGGGGGCTGGGAGACCCAGTACTTC,CASSQGASGGWETQYF
-,TRBD1,TRBJ1-1,TRBV19,TGTGCCAGTAGTATGGGGACAGGGGGTCTGACTGAAGCTTTCTTT,CASSMGTGGLTEAFF
-,-,TRBJ1-2,TRBV2,TGTGCCAGCACGACACAGCCCTATGGCTACACCTTC,CASTTQPYGYTF
-,-,TRBJ2-1,TRBV14,TGTGCCAGCAGCCGTTACCTAGACAATGAGCAGTTCTTC,CASSRYLDNEQFF
-,TRBD1,TRBJ1-5,TRBV19,TGTGCCAGTAGTATTCTCCCCGGACAGGGTGAACAGCCCCAGCATTTT,CASSILPGQGEQPQHF